The 23 T cell receptor beta chains reported below all come from one sample, sequenced in a study of blood T cell repertoires in COVID-19. The protocol was immunoSEQ multiplex PCR, while the TCRdb copy is restricted to in-frame clones and leaves out a portion. The table lists 250,000 to 350,000 clones, roughly 90% of them singletons, with about 2% in the top ten. Input material: peripheral blood. These receptors were collected from a woman between 50 and 59 years old who had recovered from COVID-19.

J is TRBJ1-2 and V is TRBV20-1; D perhaps matches TRBD1 (5 bases). Trimming took off 3 bases at V and 2 bases at J, with 13 bases between the two ends. Per germline, CDR1 DFQATT and CDR2 SNEGSKA (reference sequence). CDR3 length: 14 residues. DNA of the CDR3: TGCAGTGCTAGTTATTGGAGGGACAACTATGGCTACACCTTC. Protein sequence: CSASYWRDNYGYTF.

The chain employs TRBV11-2 and TRBJ2-7, with TRBD2 identical over 11 bases. The CDR3 length is 15 residues. CDR1 and CDR2 from the germline V gene are SGHAT and FQNNGV. V gave up 5 bases and J gave up 10 bases; unmatched junction bases: 13. CDR3 protein: CASSLGLAGHGGQYF. For the CDR3, the DNA is TGTGCCAGCAGCCTTGGACTAGCGGGCCATGGAGGACAGTACTTC.

The rearrangement links TRBV19 to TRBJ2-4, with 11 bases aligning to TRBD2. The CDR3 length is 16 residues. Looked up from germline, CDR1 is LNHDA and CDR2 is SQIVND (reference sequence). After removal of 5 bases from V and 4 bases from J, the junction contained 7 bases not matched to a gene. The CDR3 reads CASSSLAGGLKNIQYF. The CDR3 nucleotides read TGTGCCAGTAGTTCCCTAGCGGGAGGACTTAAAAACATTCAGTACTTC.

This clone was found once. The chain carries TRBV2 and TRBJ2-1, with D perhaps TRBD1 (6 bases). CDR3 length: 12 residues. V was clipped by 5 bases and J by 10 bases, with 12 bases between them. The germline V gene has CDR1 SNHLY and CDR2 FYNNEI. CDR3 nucleotides: TGTGCCAGCAGTAAACAGGGCAGCGAGCAGTTCTTC. It yields the protein CASSKQGSEQFF. The full variable domain, in which reference TRBV2 and TRBJ2-1 provide the parts outside the CDR3, is EPEVTQTPSHQVTQMGQEVILRCVPISNHLYFYWYRQILGQKVEFLVSFYNNEISEKSEIFDDQFSVERPDGSNFTLKIRSTKLEDSAMYFCASSKQGSEQFFGPGTRLTVL.

The V call is TRBV18, the J call TRBJ1-1, with 7 bases aligning to TRBD1. The CDR3 totals 14 residues. Trimming cost V 4 bases and J 11 bases; bases outside gene matches: 13. Germline V gives CDR1 KGHSH, CDR2 LQKENI. In nucleotides, the CDR3 is TGTGCCAGCTCACTTGGGACAGACTCAAGGGCGGCTTTCTTT. Its protein is CASSLGTDSRAAFF.

The V call is TRBV7-9, the J call TRBJ2-7; tentative D call: TRBD1 (5 bases). The CDR3 totals 14 residues. CDR1 is SEHNR, CDR2 FQNEAQ, per germline (reference sequence). The ends were cut back, 2 bases at V and 0 bases at J, with 8 bases in the middle. CDR3 in DNA: TGTGCCAGCAGCTTACAGGGTTCCTCCTACGAGCAGTACTTC. Translated: CASSLQGSSYEQYF.

The chain couples TRBV5-1 to TRBJ2-7; 7 positions match TRBD1. CDR3 length equals 15 residues. Germline V gene data show CDR1 as SGHRS and CDR2 as YFSETQ. V was pared by 3 bases and J by 0 bases, with 6 bases of the junction left unmatched. The CDR3 reads CASSSEDRPSYEQYF. The DNA for the CDR3 is TGCGCCAGCAGCTCTGAGGACAGGCCCTCCTACGAGCAGTACTTC. Full variable domain (outside the CDR3, taken from reference TRBV5-1 and TRBJ2-7): KAGVTQTPRYLIKTRGQQVTLSCSPISGHRSVSWYQQTPGQGLQFLFEYFSETQRNKGNFPGRFSGRQFSNSRSEMNVSTLELGDSALYLCASSSEDRPSYEQYFGPGTRLTVT.

This rearrangement joins TRBV25-1 to TRBJ2-3, with 7 bases identical to TRBD1. CDR1 and CDR2 from the germline V gene are MGHDK and SYGVNS. V dropped 3 bases and J dropped 2; count of bases not matched to a gene: 8. The CDR3 length is 16 residues. The CDR3 DNA reads as TGTGCCAGCAGTGACCGGGACAGCGAGCACACAGATACGCAGTATTTT. Its protein is CASSDRDSEHTDTQYF.

This rearrangement joins TRBV12-3 or TRBV12-4 to TRBJ2-1; TRBD2 is a possible D gene (6 bases). The CDR3 is made up of 13 amino acids. V lost 6 bases and J 8 bases, leaving 14 bases between the germline ends. The CDR3 coding sequence is TGTGCCAGCAGCCTCGGTCGGAGGGATGAGCAGTTCTTC. Residues: CASSLGRRDEQFF.

The chain joins TRBV7-8 to TRBJ1-5; weak D call: TRBD1 (6 bases). CDR1 is SGHVS and CDR2 is FQNEAQ in the germline V gene. With 3 bases removed from V and 2 bases from J, the gap between germline ends came to 8 bases. The CDR3 runs 14 residues. CDR3 DNA sequence: TGTGCCAGCAGCTTGGCAGGGGGCAATCAGCCCCAGCATTTT. Translating gives CASSLAGGNQPQHF.

The genes are TRBV5-8 and TRBJ2-2, with 8 bases lining up with TRBD2. This CDR3 has 16 amino acids. V was pared by 2 bases and J by 5 bases, with 8 bases of the junction left unmatched. Germline lookup yields CDR1 SGHTS and CDR2 YDEGEE. DNA of the CDR3: TGTGCCAGCAGCTTCCGGGGGGGTTCTGGGACCGGGGAGCTGTTTTTT. It yields the protein CASSFRGGSGTGELFF.

This chain connects TRBV7-2 to TRBJ1-1; D may be TRBD1 (5 bases). The length of the CDR3 is 17 residues. The V end was cut by 3 bases, the J end by 6 bases, with 23 bases between. From germline, CDR1 is SGHTA and CDR2 FQGNSA. CDR3 protein: CASSLGTPPWAEAEAFF. CDR3 coding DNA: TGTGCCAGCAGCTTGGGGACTCCACCTTGGGCGGAGGCTGAAGCTTTCTTT.

This chain joins TRBV7-3 and TRBJ1-6; D ambiguous. This CDR3 region has 14 residues. Germline V lookup: CDR1 SGHTA, CDR2 FQGTGA. V was clipped by 4 bases and J by 7 bases, with 11 bases between them. DNA for the CDR3: TGTGCCAGCAGCTCGGAGGGATTCAATTCACCCCTCCACTTT. Encoded protein: CASSSEGFNSPLHF.

CDR3 DNA sequence: TGCGCCAGCAGCTCCTGGGGGGATAATTCACCCCTCCACTTT. Residues: CASSSWGDNSPLHF. This chain uses TRBV4-3 with TRBJ1-6, with D tentatively TRBD1 (5 bases). The ends were cut back, 5 bases at V and 5 bases at J, with 10 bases in the middle. Per the germline V gene, CDR1 is LGHNA and CDR2 is YSLEER. The length of the CDR3 is 14 residues.

J is TRBJ1-4 and V is TRBV7-8; the match to TRBD1 covers 8 bases. The CDR3 runs 15 residues. The V gene end was trimmed by 3 bases and the J gene end by 6 bases; junction bases not matched to a gene: 6. Germline V gives CDR1 SGHVS, CDR2 FQNEAQ. The CDR3 DNA is TGTGCCAGCAGCTTTTTTCTACAGGGGGATGAAAAACTGTTTTTT. Protein sequence: CASSFFLQGDEKLFF.

The chain joins TRBV7-3 to TRBJ2-3; 7 bases align to TRBD1. The CDR3 sequence is 15 residues long. The V and J ends lost 5 bases and 1 base, in that order; junction bases with no gene match: 6. Germline V gene data show CDR1 as SGHTA and CDR2 as FQGTGA. CDR3 DNA sequence: TGTGCCAGCAGCCAAACAGGGGCCGGCACAGATACGCAGTATTTT. It specifies CASSQTGAGTDTQYF. Full variable domain (missing parts from reference TRBV7-3 and TRBJ2-3): GAGVSQTPSNKVTEKGKYVELRCDPISGHTALYWYRQSLGQGPEFLIYFQGTGAADDSGLPNDRFFAVRPEGSVSTLKIQRTERGDSAVYLCASSQTGAGTDTQYFGPGTRLTVL.

This chain uses TRBV28 with TRBJ2-1, with TRBD1 matching over 10 bases. V was clipped by 5 bases and J by 2 bases; unmatched bases: 6. This CDR3 region has 16 residues. Germline V CDR1 and CDR2: MDHEN, SYDVKM. CDR3 coding DNA: TGTGCCAGCAGTATCCTGGACAGGGGGGCCTACAATGAGCAGTTCTTC. Translation gives CASSILDRGAYNEQFF.

The chain combines TRBV7-9 with TRBJ1-1; D ambiguous. The CDR3 has 15 amino acids. Trimming took off 0 bases at V and 4 bases at J, with 12 bases between the two ends. Per the germline V gene, CDR1 is SEHNR and CDR2 is FQNEAQ (reference sequence). The CDR3 nucleotides read TGTGCCAGCAGCTTAGCGAGGACTGCAAGCACTGAAGCTTTCTTT. Its translation: CASSLARTASTEAFF.

V usage is TRBV11-1 and J usage is TRBJ2-1; the match to TRBD2 covers 13 bases. J lost 6 bases, V lost 3 bases, and 5 bases had no gene match. Germline CDR1 and CDR2: SGHAT and FQDESV (reference sequence). The length of the CDR3 is 16 residues. The CDR3 DNA follows: TGTGCCAGCAGCTTGATACTAGCGGGAGGGCCCAATGAGCAGTTCTTC. Translated, it gives CASSLILAGGPNEQFF.

This chain joins TRBV5-1 and TRBJ1-1; 9 bases agree with TRBD1. Trimming cost V 0 bases and J 4 bases; bases outside gene matches: 4. The length of the CDR3 is 15 residues. Germline assignment: CDR1 SGHRS and CDR2 YFSETQ. The CDR3 sequence is CASSLGQGGGTEAFF. In nucleotides, the CDR3 is TGCGCCAGCAGCTTGGGACAGGGGGGAGGCACTGAAGCTTTCTTT.

Remarks on this clone: The junction shows a germline mismatch at one end, possibly a read error. This sequence joins TRBV6-5 and TRBJ2-2; no clear D. This CDR3 contains 15 residues. Germline V gives CDR1 MNHEY, CDR2 SVGAGI. The CDR3 DNA reads as TGTGCCAGCAGTTACTCGAAAGTAAACAGCGGGGAGCTGTTTTTT. This codes for CASSYSKVNSGELFF.

The rearrangement joins TRBV6-5 to TRBJ2-7, with 7 positions matching TRBD1. Per the germline V gene, CDR1 is MNHEY and CDR2 is SVGAGI. The CDR3 length is 15 residues. V lost 6 bases, J lost 2 bases, and 10 bases stayed unmatched. For the CDR3, the DNA is TGTGCCAGCAGGTCTGACAGGGTTGTTCCCTACGAGCAGTACTTC. Its translation: CASRSDRVVPYEQYF.

V and J are TRBV19 and TRBJ2-3; 7 positions agree with TRBD2. Germline CDR1 reads LNHDA; CDR2 reads SQIVND (reference sequence). The CDR3 totals 16 residues. V was pared by 3 bases and J by 3 bases, with 9 bases of the junction left unmatched. For the CDR3, the DNA is TGTGCCAGTAGTATCACCAGCGGGAACCCTACAGATACGCAGTATTTT. Translation: CASSITSGNPTDTQYF.